One T cell receptor beta chain is described in this entry. Germline V gene data show CDR1 as KGHSH and CDR2 as LQKENI. V shed 3 bases, J shed 4 bases, and the junction held 5 bases outside the gene matches. The CDR3 totals 14 residues. The data belong to a study of blood T cell repertoires in COVID-19. Profiled with immunoSEQ multiplex PCR; TCRdb holds only in-frame clones, not every one. The table has about half a million clones, less than 90% seen once; the top ten hold 6.5% to 9.5%. The TCR sequence derives from a woman aged 55-69 years who had recovered from COVID-19. Sequenced material: PBMCs or T cells enriched from blood (not recorded which). The V gene is TRBV18, the J gene TRBJ1-1; TRBD1 matches at 7 bases. The DNA for the CDR3 is TGTGCCAGCTCACCCTACAGGGGTGGCACTGAAGCTTTCTTT. Translated, it gives CASSPYRGGTEAFF.